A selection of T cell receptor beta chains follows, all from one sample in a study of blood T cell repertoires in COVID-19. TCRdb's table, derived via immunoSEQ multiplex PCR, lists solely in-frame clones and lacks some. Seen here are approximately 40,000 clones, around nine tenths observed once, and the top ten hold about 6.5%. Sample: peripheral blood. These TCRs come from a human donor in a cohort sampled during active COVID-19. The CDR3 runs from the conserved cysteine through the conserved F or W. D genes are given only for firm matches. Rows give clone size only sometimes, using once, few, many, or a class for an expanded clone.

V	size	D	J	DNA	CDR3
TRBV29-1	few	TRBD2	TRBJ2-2	TGCAGCGTTGGACTAGCGGTGAACACCGGGGAGCTGTTTTTT	CSVGLAVNTGELFF
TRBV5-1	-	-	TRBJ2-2	TGCGCCAGCAGCTTCGGGACCGGGGAGCTGTTTTTT	CASSFGTGELFF
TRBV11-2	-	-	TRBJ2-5	TGTGCCAGCAGCTTATGGCAGGTGGGCGAGACCCAGTACTTC	CASSLWQVGETQYF
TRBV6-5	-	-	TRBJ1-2	TGTGCCAGCACCGAGGGGGTTCCCGCATATGGCTACACCTTC	CASTEGVPAYGYTF
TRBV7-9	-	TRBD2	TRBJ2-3	TGTGCCAGCAGCGCAACCGGAGGCGGGGGGGCCCTAGATACGCAGTATTTT	CASSATGGGGALDTQYF
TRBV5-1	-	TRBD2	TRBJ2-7	TGCGCCAGCAGCTTGGATTGGGGGACTAGCGGGGGAAACCCTCAGTACGAGCAGTACTTC	CASSLDWGTSGGNPQYEQYF
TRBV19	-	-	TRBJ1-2	TGTGCCAGTACCCCCCGGAGAGGGCTTAACTATGGCTACACCTTC	CASTPRRGLNYGYTF
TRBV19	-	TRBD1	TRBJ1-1	TGTGCCAGCACTTCTCGCGACAGGGGCGGGGGTCGCACTGAAGCTTTCTTT	CASTSRDRGGGRTEAFF
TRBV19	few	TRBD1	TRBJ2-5	TGTGCCAGTAGCCCCGACAGGGGGACGGGGACCCAGTACTTC	CASSPDRGTGTQYF
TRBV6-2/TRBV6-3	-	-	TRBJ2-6	TGTGCCAGCAGTTACCCTTCTTACTCTGGGGCCAACGTCCTGACTTTC	CASSYPSYSGANVLTF
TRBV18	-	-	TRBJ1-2	TGTGCCAGCTCACCGAAGGAGGGGAACTATGGCTACACCTTC	CASSPKEGNYGYTF
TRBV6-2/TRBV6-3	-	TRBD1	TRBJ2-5	TGTGCCAGCAGTTACCTGACAGGGGGCAGCGAGACCCAGTACTTC	CASSYLTGGSETQYF
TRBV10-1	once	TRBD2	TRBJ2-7	TGCGCCAGCAGTTTGGCGGGAGGCGACGAGCAGTACTTC	CASSLAGGDEQYF
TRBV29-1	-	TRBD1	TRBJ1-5	TGCAGCGTTGGGGACAGGGGGCAGGGTCAGCCCCAGCATTTT	CSVGDRGQGQPQHF
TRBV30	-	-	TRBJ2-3	TGTGCCTGGAGTCCTACGACTAGCACAGATACGCAGTATTTT	CAWSPTTSTDTQYF
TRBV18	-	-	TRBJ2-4	TGTGCCAGCTCACGGAGATATTTTCAGGGGTTCAAAAACATTCAGTACTTC	CASSRRYFQGFKNIQYF